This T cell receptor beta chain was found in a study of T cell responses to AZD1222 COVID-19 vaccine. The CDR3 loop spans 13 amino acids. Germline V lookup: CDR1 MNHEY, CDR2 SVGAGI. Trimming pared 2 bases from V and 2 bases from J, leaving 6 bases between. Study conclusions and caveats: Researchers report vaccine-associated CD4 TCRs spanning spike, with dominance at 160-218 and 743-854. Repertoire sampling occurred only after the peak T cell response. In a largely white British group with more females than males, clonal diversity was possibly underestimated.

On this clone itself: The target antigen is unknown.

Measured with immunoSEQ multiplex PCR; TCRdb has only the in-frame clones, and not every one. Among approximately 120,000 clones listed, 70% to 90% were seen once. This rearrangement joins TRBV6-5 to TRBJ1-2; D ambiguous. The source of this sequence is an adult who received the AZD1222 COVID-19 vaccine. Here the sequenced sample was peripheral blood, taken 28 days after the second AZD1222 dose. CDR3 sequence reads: CASSYDLNYGYTF. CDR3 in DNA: TGTGCCAGCAGTTACGACCTGAACTATGGCTACACCTTC.